This T cell receptor (beta chain) was retrieved from a study of molecular identifiers for immune sequencing clone quantification. Study summary: Four of five RNA aliquots from around 20,000 or 100,000 naive CD8 T cells were sequenced.

The bulk TCR libraries were made with methods described before and with listed TCR primers. TCRdb redid the calling of the PCR reads with MiXCR, one entry per CDR3 protein. The profile covers about 330,000 distinct CDR3 sequences, with 24% appearing a single time and approximately 0.74% taken by the ten largest. Between the trimmed V and J ends, which lost 5 bases and 0 bases, there was a span of 8 bases. Germline V gives CDR1 SEHNR, CDR2 FQNEAQ (reference sequence). The CDR3 extends over 14 amino acids. Study findings and constraints: Even with about a million naive cells present, spiked Jurkat TCR RNA from one cell was reportedly detectable.

Remarks on this clonotype: Its cognate antigen is unknown. This may come from a read error, since a much larger clone is one base off.

Material for sequencing was naive CD8+ T cells from blood, with Jurkat cell RNA spiked in. This sample's subset: FACS-sorted CD8+CD4-CCR7+CD45RA+ naive T cells. The source is a human donor in good health. Some libraries in this study had Jurkat cell RNA spiked in. V is TRBV7-9 and J is TRBJ1-5; D is perhaps TRBD1 (5 bases). CDR3 residues: CASSGTCSNQPQHF. The CDR3 DNA sequence: TGTGCCAGCAGCGGGACTTGTAGCAATCAGCCCCAGCATTTT.